This T cell receptor (beta chain) was observed in a study of blood T cell repertoires in COVID-19. Background on the study: Some COVID-19 samples were acute and others convalescent; all came from the United States, Italy and Spain.

The method was immunoSEQ multiplex PCR; TCRdb's version includes in-frame clones alone and lacks a portion of them. The sample carries around 150,000 clones, roughly 85% recorded once. The ends lost 4 bases at V and 6 bases at J; junction bases unmatched: 14. The CDR3 totals 17 residues. Germline assignment: CDR1 SGHRS and CDR2 YFSETQ. What was sequenced was peripheral blood. The TCR originated in a human donor with acute or convalescent COVID-19. The donor label of this sample is uncertain. The V and J genes are TRBV5-1 and TRBJ2-7, with 12 bases that match TRBD1. In nucleotides, the CDR3 is TGCGCCAGCAGCGTATCTCAAGGGACAGGGGGCGGAGGCGAGCAGTACTTC. This sequence encodes CASSVSQGTGGGGEQYF.